One and the same sample provided the 17 T cell receptor beta chains below, sequenced in a study of shared clonotypes between healthy human individuals (TCRdb year 2020). The method was the immunoSEQ multiplex PCR assay. The table comes from immuneACCESS by way of TCRdb, which keeps in-frame sequences with V and J called. Part of the clones is missing from these tables; in studies checked, under half for an unresolved V gene and the rest for unknown reasons. This sample is represented by millions of clones; around nine tenths of them were singletons. The ten largest clones represent 0.11% to 0.15% of the sample. Sequenced input: naive CD4+ T cells sorted from blood. According to the study, the label for this sample's cell subset or site signals: CD45RA+ positively selected. The receptor set was obtained from a man aged 18 to 30 in good health.

This chain uses TRBV14 with TRBJ2-2, with TRBD2 identical over 8 bases. The CDR3 contains 16 residues. J was trimmed by 4 bases and V by 5 bases; bases with no gene match: 9. The germline gives CDR1 SGHDN, CDR2 FVKESK. The CDR3 sequence is CASSLPSREATGELFF. As DNA, the CDR3 is TGTGCCAGCAGCTTACCCTCGCGGGAGGCCACCGGGGAGCTGTTTTTT.

The V and J genes are TRBV5-4 and TRBJ1-6; 9 nucleotides agree with TRBD1. J gave up 5 bases and V 3 bases, and 3 bases lay outside the gene matches. Looked up from germline, CDR1 is SGHNT and CDR2 is YYREEE (reference sequence). The CDR3 is made up of 15 amino acids. The CDR3 DNA is TGTGCCAGCAGCTGGGACAGGGTCGATAATTCACCCCTCCACTTT. This gives the protein CASSWDRVDNSPLHF.

The chain recombines TRBV30 with TRBJ1-6; TRBD1 might be the D (6 bases). This CDR3 contains 14 residues. From germline, CDR1 is GTSNPN and CDR2 SVGIG (reference sequence). Trimming took 3 bases from V and 5 from J, leaving 11 bases between them. Here the CDR3 reads CAWRQGGDNSPLHF. CDR3 DNA sequence: TGTGCCTGGAGACAGGGAGGAGATAATTCACCCCTCCACTTT.

The chain is built from TRBV6-5 and TRBJ2-2; the D gene is possibly TRBD1 (6 bases). The CDR3 has 12 residues. Trimming shortened V by 7 bases and J by 6 bases, and 9 bases separated the two germline ends. Germline assignment: CDR1 MNHEY and CDR2 SVGAGI. CDR3 nucleotide sequence: TGTGCCAGCAATTCAGGGGCCGGGGAGCTGTTTTTT. Its protein product is CASNSGAGELFF.

The chain employs TRBV18 and TRBJ2-4, with TRBD2 matching over 7 bases. This CDR3 spans 17 amino acids. J lost 3 bases, V lost 0 bases, and 8 bases had no gene match. CDR1 and CDR2 from the germline V gene are KGHSH and LQKENI. Here the CDR3 reads CASSPPAGEVHKNIQYF. The CDR3 DNA reads as TGTGCCAGCTCACCACCGGCGGGGGAAGTTCACAAAAACATTCAGTACTTC.

The chain uses TRBV4-3 and TRBJ2-2, with TRBD2 as a possible D gene (6 bases). This CDR3 has 17 amino acids. V dropped 0 bases and J dropped 7 bases, with 18 bases sitting between them. Looked up from germline, CDR1 is LGHNA and CDR2 is YSLEER. DNA of the CDR3: TGCGCCAGCAGCCAAGATATGGCGGGAAGGTATCGCGGGGAGCTGTTTTTT. Translated, it gives CASSQDMAGRYRGELFF.

In DNA form, the CDR3 reads TGTGCCAGCAGTTTATGGTCCGGCGGCCGGCGGTACTTC. Translating it yields CASSLWSGGRRYF. The V call is TRBV28, the J call TRBJ2-4; no clear D gene. V gave up 0 bases and J gave up 15 bases, with 15 bases separating them. The CDR3 is 13 amino acids. Germline V gives CDR1 MDHEN, CDR2 SYDVKM.

This chain joins TRBV14 and TRBJ2-6; D remains ambiguous. Germline CDR1 and CDR2: SGHDN and FVKESK. The V gene lost 5 bases and the J gene lost 2 bases, with 13 bases spanning the gap. The CDR3 has 16 amino acids. CDR3 coding DNA: TGTGCCAGCAGCGAACGGGCCAAGACTGGGGCCAACGTCCTGACTTTC. It is translated as CASSERAKTGANVLTF.

CDR3 loop: CASSQAQGNLPYEQYF. CDR3 sequence (DNA): TGCGCCAGCAGCCAAGCGCAGGGGAATCTTCCCTACGAGCAGTACTTC. J is TRBJ2-7 and V is TRBV4-3, with a possible D match to TRBD1 (6 bases). This CDR3 spans 16 amino acids. CDR1 is LGHNA and CDR2 is YSLEER in the germline V gene. The ends were cut back, 1 base at V and 2 bases at J, with 15 bases in the middle.

The chain carries TRBV10-3 and TRBJ1-1; 8 positions agree with TRBD1. The length of the CDR3 is 16 residues. V shed 11 bases, J shed 0 bases, and the junction held 14 bases outside the gene matches. The germline V gene has CDR1 ENHRY and CDR2 SYGVKD. The CDR3 loop is CAAQGALGIMNTEAFF. The CDR3 DNA reads TGTGCCGCCCAGGGGGCGCTGGGGATAATGAACACTGAAGCTTTCTTT.

As concerns this clone: Other DNA sequences from this sample encode an identical CDR3 as well. The chain combines TRBV7-6 with TRBJ1-3, with D uncertain. Germline V gene lookup returns CDR1 SGHVS and CDR2 FNYEAQ. Trimming stripped 1 base from V and 0 bases from J, with 7 bases between. This CDR3 region has 15 residues. Written as DNA, the CDR3 is TGTGCCAGCAGCTTAGACAGCCTCTCTGGAAACACCATATATTTT. This translates into CASSLDSLSGNTIYF.

This chain connects TRBV10-3 to TRBJ2-5; TRBD2 matches 11 bases. The CDR3 loop spans 15 amino acids. V gave up 7 bases and J gave up 5 bases; unmatched junction bases: 9. Germline V lookup: CDR1 ENHRY, CDR2 SYGVKD. This CDR3 reads CAIKAGLADKETQYF. DNA for the CDR3: TGTGCCATCAAGGCGGGACTAGCGGACAAGGAGACCCAGTACTTC.

The J gene is TRBJ2-7, the V gene TRBV15, with 8 bases matching TRBD1. CDR1 and CDR2 from the germline V gene are LNHNV and YYDKDF (reference sequence). V lost 0 bases to trimming and J lost 5 bases; unmatched junction nucleotides: 6. The CDR3 is 15 residues long. CDR3: CATSRDRGRGHEQYF. Written as DNA, the CDR3 is TGTGCCACCAGCAGAGATCGGGGCAGGGGGCACGAGCAGTACTTC.

The chain carries TRBV10-3 and TRBJ1-1; D is perhaps TRBD1 (6 bases). Germline V lookup: CDR1 ENHRY, CDR2 SYGVKD. V dropped 7 bases and J dropped 1 base, with 10 bases sitting between them. This CDR3 is built from 13 residues. The chain's CDR3 is CAINGQSNTEAFF. The CDR3 nucleotides read TGTGCCATCAATGGACAGTCGAACACTGAAGCTTTCTTT.

This clone was seen just once. Other DNA sequences in the sample encode the same CDR3. The J gene is TRBJ1-1, the V gene TRBV6-5, with D uncertain. V was trimmed by 6 bases and J by 2 bases, leaving 4 bases between them. CDR3 size: 11 residues. CDR1 MNHEY and CDR2 SVGAGI come from the germline V gene. CDR3 region: CASSRNTEAFF. As DNA, the CDR3 is TGTGCCAGCAGCCGTAACACTGAAGCTTTCTTT.

V gene TRBV4-1 combines with J gene TRBJ2-2; 12 bases agree with TRBD2. Trimming at V came to 3 bases and at J to 5 bases, leaving 10 bases not matched to a gene. Germline V gene data show CDR1 as MGHRA and CDR2 as YSYEKL. The CDR3 has 18 amino acids. Here the CDR3 reads CASSQEGLAGGTTGELFF. The CDR3 bases are TGCGCCAGCAGCCAGGAGGGGCTAGCGGGGGGGACGACCGGGGAGCTGTTTTTT.

This chain links TRBV11-2 with TRBJ1-4; 8 nucleotides agree with TRBD1. The CDR3 has 14 amino acids. The V and J ends lost 4 bases and 6 bases, in that order; junction bases with no gene match: 4. Germline CDR1 reads SGHAT; CDR2 reads FQNNGV. CDR3 in amino acids: CASSSGQGYEKLFF. The CDR3 DNA reads TGTGCCAGCAGCTCTGGACAGGGATATGAAAAACTGTTTTTT.